Below are 5 T cell receptor beta chains sequenced from a single sample in a study of cytomegalovirus exposure and HLA in healthy donors. PCR employed 60 Vbeta and 13 Jbeta primers. Assay: immunoSEQ multiplex PCR; the TCRdb copy retains only in-frame clones and omits some. The table includes 110,000 to 150,000 clones, 9.4% detected once. Sequenced input: PBMCs. The receptors here all came from a male donor in good health and CMV-seronegative.

The CDR3 nucleotides read TGTGCCAGTAGTCCGACCGGGACTAGGCCAACCAATACGCAGTATTTT. Encoded protein: CASSPTGTRPTNTQYF. The chain recombines TRBV19 with TRBJ2-3, with 8 bases aligning to TRBD2. Germline CDR1 LNHDA, CDR2 SQIVND (reference sequence). J gave up 7 bases and V 5 bases, and 14 bases lay outside the gene matches. The CDR3 runs 16 residues.

This clone has more than one count but fewer than ten. Other DNA sequences in this specimen translate into the identical CDR3. The J gene is TRBJ2-1, the V gene TRBV30; TRBD2 aligns across 11 bases. Trimming cost V 0 bases and J 3 bases; bases outside gene matches: 1. There are 15 residues in the CDR3. Germline lookup yields CDR1 GTSNPN and CDR2 SVGIG (reference sequence). The CDR3, as DNA: TGTGCCTGGAGTGTAGGGACTAGCGGCTACAATGAGCAGTTCTTC. This sequence encodes CAWSVGTSGYNEQFF. The variable domain in full, with the rest retrieved from reference TRBV30 and TRBJ2-1, is SQTIHQWPATLVQPVGSPLSLECTVEGTSNPNLYWYRQAAGRGLQLLFYSVGIGQISSEVPQNLSASRPQDRQFILSSKKLLLSDSGFYLCAWSVGTSGYNEQFFGPGTRLTVL.

The rearrangement uses TRBV4-3 and TRBJ2-5; 10 nucleotides line up with TRBD2. CDR1 and CDR2 (germline): LGHNA, YSLEER. V was clipped by 4 bases and J by 4 bases; unmatched bases: 12. The CDR3 is 17 amino acids. The chain's CDR3 is CASSPLPLAGEGETQYF. CDR3 coding DNA: TGCGCCAGCAGCCCGCTCCCCCTAGCGGGAGAGGGAGAGACCCAGTACTTC.

There are a few counts of this clone. This CDR3 is CASSLVAGGPLYNEQFF. The CDR3 bases are TGTGCCAGCAGCTTGGTTGCGGGAGGGCCCCTCTACAATGAGCAGTTCTTC. The chain couples TRBV5-6 to TRBJ2-1; 9 bases map to TRBD2. CDR3 length equals 17 residues. In germline, CDR1 is SGHDT, CDR2 YYEEEE. Germline trimming cut 0 bases from V and 3 bases from J; bases unmatched to any gene: 7.

This clone has just a few counts. The gene calls are TRBV5-1 and TRBJ1-2, with D perhaps TRBD1 (5 bases). Germline CDR1 is SGHRS and CDR2 is YFSETQ. Trimming pared 7 bases from V and 5 bases from J, leaving 18 bases between. The CDR3 contains 14 residues. The CDR3 nucleotides read TGCGCCAGCGCGCGTGCCGGGACTGCTTATGGCTACACCTTC. Its protein is CASARAGTAYGYTF.